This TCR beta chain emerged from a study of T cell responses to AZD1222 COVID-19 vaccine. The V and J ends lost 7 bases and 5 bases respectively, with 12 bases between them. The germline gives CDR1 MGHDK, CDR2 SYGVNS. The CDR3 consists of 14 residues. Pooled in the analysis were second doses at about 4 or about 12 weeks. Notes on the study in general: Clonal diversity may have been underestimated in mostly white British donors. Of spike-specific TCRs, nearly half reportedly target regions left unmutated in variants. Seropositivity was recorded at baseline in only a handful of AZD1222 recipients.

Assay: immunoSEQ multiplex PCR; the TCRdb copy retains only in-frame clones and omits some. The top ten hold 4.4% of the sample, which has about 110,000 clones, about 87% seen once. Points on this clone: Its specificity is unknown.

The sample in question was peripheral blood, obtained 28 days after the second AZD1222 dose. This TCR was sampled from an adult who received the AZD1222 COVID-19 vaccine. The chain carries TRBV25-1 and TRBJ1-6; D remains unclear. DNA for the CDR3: TGTGCCAGCATAGAGAACAGTCATAATTCACCCCTCCACTTT. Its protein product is CASIENSHNSPLHF.